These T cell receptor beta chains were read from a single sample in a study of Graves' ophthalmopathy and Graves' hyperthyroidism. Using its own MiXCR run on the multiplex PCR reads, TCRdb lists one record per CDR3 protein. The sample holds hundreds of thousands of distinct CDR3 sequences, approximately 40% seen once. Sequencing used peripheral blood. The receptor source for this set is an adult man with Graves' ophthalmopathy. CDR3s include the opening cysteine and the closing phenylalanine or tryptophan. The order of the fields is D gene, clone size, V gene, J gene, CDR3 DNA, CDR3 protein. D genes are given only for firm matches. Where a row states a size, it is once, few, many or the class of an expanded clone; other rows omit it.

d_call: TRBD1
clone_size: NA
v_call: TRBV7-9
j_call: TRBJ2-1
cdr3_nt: TGTGCCAGCAGCTCTGATGGACAGGGCAATGAGCAGTTCTTC
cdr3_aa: CASSSDGQGNEQFF

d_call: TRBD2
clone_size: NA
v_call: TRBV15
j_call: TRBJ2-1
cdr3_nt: TGTGCCACCAGCGTTTGGACTAGCTTAGGCGATGAGCAGTTCTTC
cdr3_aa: CATSVWTSLGDEQFF

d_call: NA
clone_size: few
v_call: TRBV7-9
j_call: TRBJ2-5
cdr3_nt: TGTGCCAGCAGCCCGCTTAGGGCTAGCAGCCGAGAGACCCAGTACTTC
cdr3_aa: CASSPLRASSRETQYF

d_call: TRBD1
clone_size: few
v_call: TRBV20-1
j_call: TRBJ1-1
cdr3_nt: TGCAGTGCCAGACAGGGGGTGAACACTGAAGCTTTCTTT
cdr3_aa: CSARQGVNTEAFF

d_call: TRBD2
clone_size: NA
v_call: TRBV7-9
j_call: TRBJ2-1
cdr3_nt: TGTGCCAGCAGCTTGGCGGGGGGGACTAGCGGGGGGTCGTTC
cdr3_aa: CASSLAGGTSGGSF

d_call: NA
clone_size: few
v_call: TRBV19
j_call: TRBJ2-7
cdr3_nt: TGTGCCAGTAGTAACTCCGGGACGGTCGAGCAGTACTTC
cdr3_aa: CASSNSGTVEQYF

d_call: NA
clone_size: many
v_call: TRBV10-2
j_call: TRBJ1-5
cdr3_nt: TGTGCCAGCAGAGGAACAGGGAGCAATCAGCCCCAGCATTTT
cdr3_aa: CASRGTGSNQPQHF

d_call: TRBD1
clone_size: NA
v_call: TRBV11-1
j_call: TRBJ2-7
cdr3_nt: TGTGCCAGCCGCAAAGGTGGGACAGGGAGATACGAGCAGTACTTC
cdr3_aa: CASRKGGTGRYEQYF

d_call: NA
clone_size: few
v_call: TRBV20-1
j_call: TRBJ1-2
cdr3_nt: TGCAGTGCTGAGGCGCCGGAAGATGGCTACACCTTC
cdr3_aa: CSAEAPEDGYTF

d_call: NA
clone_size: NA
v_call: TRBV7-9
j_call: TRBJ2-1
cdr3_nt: TGTGCCAGCAGCTTAAGGCAGTCGAGTCTCAATGAGCAGTTCTTC
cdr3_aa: CASSLRQSSLNEQFF

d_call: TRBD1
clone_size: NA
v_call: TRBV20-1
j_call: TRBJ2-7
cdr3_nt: TGCAGCTTTGGGACAGGCTCCTACGAGCAGTACTTC
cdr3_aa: CSFGTGSYEQYF

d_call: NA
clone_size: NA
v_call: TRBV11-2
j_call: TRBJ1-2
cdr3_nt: TGTGCCAGCAGAAGTACAGGGAGGGCCCTACGGGGCTACACCTTC
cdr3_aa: CASRSTGRALRGYTF

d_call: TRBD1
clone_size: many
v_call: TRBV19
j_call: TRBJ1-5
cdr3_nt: TGTGCCAGTAGATTGCGGGACAGGGGGGCTCCCCAGCATTTT
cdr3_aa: CASRLRDRGAPQHF

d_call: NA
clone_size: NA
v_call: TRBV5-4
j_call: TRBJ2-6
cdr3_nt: TGTGCCAGCAGCCAAGACCCCTCGGCTGGGGCCAACGTCCTGACTTTC
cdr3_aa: CASSQDPSAGANVLTF

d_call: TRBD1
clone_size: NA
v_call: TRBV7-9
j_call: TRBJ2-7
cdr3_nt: TGCGCCAGCAGCCGACCGGGACAGGGACACTACGAGCAGTACTTC
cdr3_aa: CASSRPGQGHYEQYF